This TCR beta chain was documented in a study of T cells in Graves' hyperthyroidism and ophthalmopathy. This clonotype was seen once. Amplified TCR beta CDR3 regions derived from RNA transcripts. With the HTBI primer set, the TCR CDR3 went through a first round of RT-PCR. TCRdb fed the multiplex PCR reads into MiXCR, producing one record per CDR3 protein. The sample comprises approximately 400,000 distinct CDR3 sequences, 15% to 19% of which are singletons, and around 7.7% rests with the top ten. This CDR3 region has 14 residues. The ends were cut back, 5 bases at V and 5 bases at J, with 16 bases in the middle. The V gene's germline CDR1 is DFQATT and CDR2 SNEGSKA (reference sequence). Used for diagnoses were clinical symptoms, serum thyroxine and TRAb, thyroid ultrasound and orbital computed tomography.

This receptor was obtained from a woman aged 18-29 years with Graves' hyperthyroidism. The chain is built from TRBV20-1 and TRBJ2-1; D is unclear. The sample was blood. CDR3 amino acids: CSAANRGLNNEQFF. The CDR3, as DNA: TGCAGTGCTGCCAATAGAGGCCTAAACAATGAGCAGTTCTTC.